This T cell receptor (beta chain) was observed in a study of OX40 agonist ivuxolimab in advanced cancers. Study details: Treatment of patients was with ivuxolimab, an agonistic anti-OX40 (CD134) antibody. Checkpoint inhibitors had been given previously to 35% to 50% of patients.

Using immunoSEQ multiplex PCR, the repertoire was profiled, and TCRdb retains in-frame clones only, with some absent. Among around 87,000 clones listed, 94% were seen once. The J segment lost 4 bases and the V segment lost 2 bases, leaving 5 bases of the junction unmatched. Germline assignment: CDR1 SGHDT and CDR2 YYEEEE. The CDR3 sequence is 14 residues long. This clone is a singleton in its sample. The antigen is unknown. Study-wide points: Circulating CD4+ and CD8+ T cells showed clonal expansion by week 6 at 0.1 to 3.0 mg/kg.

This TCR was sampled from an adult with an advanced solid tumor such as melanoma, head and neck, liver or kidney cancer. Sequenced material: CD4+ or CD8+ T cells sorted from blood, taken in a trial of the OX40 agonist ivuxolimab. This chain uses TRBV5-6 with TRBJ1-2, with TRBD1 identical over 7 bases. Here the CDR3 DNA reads TGTGCCAGCAGCTTAGGGGGCGGCCCCTATGGCTACACCTTC. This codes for CASSLGGGPYGYTF.